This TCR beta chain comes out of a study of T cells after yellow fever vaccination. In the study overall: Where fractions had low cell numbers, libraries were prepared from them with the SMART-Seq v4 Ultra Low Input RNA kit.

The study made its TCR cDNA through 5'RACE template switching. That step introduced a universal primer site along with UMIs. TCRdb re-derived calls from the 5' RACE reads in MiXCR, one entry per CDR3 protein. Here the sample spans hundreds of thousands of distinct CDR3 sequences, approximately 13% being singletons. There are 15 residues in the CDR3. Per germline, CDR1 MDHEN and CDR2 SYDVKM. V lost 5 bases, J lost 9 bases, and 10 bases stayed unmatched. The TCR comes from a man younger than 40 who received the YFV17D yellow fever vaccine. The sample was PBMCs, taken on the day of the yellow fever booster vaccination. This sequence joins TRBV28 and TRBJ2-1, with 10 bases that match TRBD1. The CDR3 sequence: CASSPSGTGEGEQFF. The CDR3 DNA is TGTGCCAGCAGTCCATCCGGGACAGGGGAAGGTGAGCAGTTCTTC.